Each of the 12 T cell receptor beta chains below was sequenced from the same sample in a study of blood T cells in healthy people across ages. A second PCR, run for about 7 to 11 cycles, used a sample-barcoded 5' primer plus a J-beta primer mix. TCRdb re-analysed the 5' RACE reads in MiXCR, keeping a single row per CDR3 protein. The sample comprises about 1.8 million distinct CDR3 sequences, roughly 49% of which are singletons, and about 2.1% rests with the top ten. Sequences were obtained from blood. The source of these receptors is a woman aged 40 to 50 in good health.

This chain joins TRBV6-2 or TRBV6-3 and TRBJ2-7; the D gene is possibly TRBD2 (6 bases). V gave up 6 bases and J gave up 0 bases, with 15 bases separating them. The CDR3 covers 15 residues. Germline-derived CDR1 and CDR2 are MNHEY and SVGEGT. CDR3 sequence (DNA): TGTGCCAGCAGATACCGGGACTTGAGCTCCTACGAGCAGTACTTC. Its protein is CASRYRDLSSYEQYF.

The gene calls are TRBV6-1 and TRBJ1-2; possibly TRBD1 for D (6 bases). V lost 6 bases to trimming and J lost 12 bases, with 14 bases between them. Germline CDR1 reads MNHNS; CDR2 reads SASEGT. The CDR3 covers 11 residues. CDR3 coding DNA: TGTGCCAGCAGCTTCAGGGGTGAAGACACCTTC. It is translated as CASSFRGEDTF.

CDR3 bases: TGTGCCAGCAGTTTGGGAGAGCGGGGGGGTTCAGATACGCAGTATTTT. Translated, it gives CASSLGERGGSDTQYF. V usage is TRBV28 and J usage is TRBJ2-3; the match to TRBD2 covers 10 bases. V shed 3 bases, J shed 4 bases, and the junction held 7 bases outside the gene matches. The CDR3 runs to 16 residues. Germline V CDR1 and CDR2: MDHEN, SYDVKM.

The chain employs TRBV9 and TRBJ2-7, with 8 nucleotides matching TRBD1. Germline loops: CDR1 SGDLS, CDR2 YYNGEE. With 3 bases clipped from V and 3 bases from J, the junction kept 5 bases outside the gene matches. This CDR3 is built from 14 residues. The CDR3 here is CASSADRVNYEQYF. The CDR3 DNA is TGTGCCAGCAGCGCGGACAGGGTGAACTACGAGCAGTACTTC.

This clonotype was detected a few times. The rearrangement links TRBV12-3 or TRBV12-4 to TRBJ2-7; D uncertain. Trimming took 4 bases from V and 5 from J, leaving 9 bases between them. This CDR3 contains 12 residues. DNA of the CDR3: TGTGCCAGCAGTTGGACGGTTAACGAGCAGTACTTC. Translating it yields CASSWTVNEQYF.

Remarks on this clonotype: A single base separates this from a much larger clone, so it may be a read error. The chain combines TRBV4-2 with TRBJ2-7; tentatively, D is TRBD1 (6 bases). V was cut by 0 bases and J by 4 bases, with 13 bases left in between. CDR3 length: 15 amino acids. CDR1 is LGHNA and CDR2 is YNFKEQ in the germline V gene. CDR3 loop: CASSQEADSPYEQYF. The CDR3 bases are TGTGCCAGCAGCCAAGAAGCGGACAGCCCGTACGAGCAGTACTTC.

The chain recombines TRBV5-5 with TRBJ1-4, with no clear D. CDR1 and CDR2 (germline): SGHKS, YYEKEE (reference sequence). The CDR3 is 12 residues long. The germline V and J ends were trimmed by 2 bases and 4 bases, with 3 bases remaining between them. The CDR3 sequence is CASSLYNEKLFF. The DNA of the CDR3 is TGTGCCAGCAGCTTATATAATGAAAAACTGTTTTTT. The entire variable domain, with the rest obtained from reference TRBV5-5 and TRBJ1-4, is as follows: DAGVTQSPTHLIKTRGQQVTLRCSPISGHKSVSWYQQVLGQGPQFIFQYYEKEERGRGNFPDRFSARQFPNYSSELNVNALLLGDSALYLCASSLYNEKLFFGSGTQLSVL.

The gene calls are TRBV12-3 or TRBV12-4 and TRBJ2-1; the match to TRBD2 covers 12 bases. The J call may be in error: the DNA end matches TRBJ2-7 better. The CDR3 is 15 residues long. CDR3 sequence reads: CASSLAGGQYNEQYF. CDR3 DNA sequence: TGTGCCAGCAGCCTAGCGGGGGGGCAGTACAATGAGCAGTACTTC.

V and J are TRBV20-1 and TRBJ1-2; 12 positions match TRBD1. This CDR3 has 16 amino acids. J was trimmed by 6 bases and V by 5 bases; bases with no gene match: 13. Germline loops: CDR1 DFQATT, CDR2 SNEGSKA (reference sequence). CDR3 DNA: TGCAGTGCTCACTCTGGGACAGGGGGCGCAGTGAATGGCTACACCTTC. Translation gives CSAHSGTGGAVNGYTF.

V gene TRBV5-1 combines with J gene TRBJ2-5; 7 nucleotides agree with TRBD2. The length of the CDR3 is 15 residues. Germline CDR1 and CDR2: SGHRS and YFSETQ. V lost 1 base and J lost 0; bases outside the gene matches: 3. The CDR3 loop reads CASSLRGVHQETQYF. In DNA form, the CDR3 reads TGCGCCAGCAGCTTGCGGGGGGTTCACCAAGAGACCCAGTACTTC.

The chain carries TRBV20-1 and TRBJ2-1; 8 nucleotides agree with TRBD2. The ends lost 3 bases at V and 8 bases at J; junction bases unmatched: 6. The V gene's germline CDR1 is DFQATT and CDR2 SNEGSKA (reference sequence). There are 13 residues in the CDR3. DNA of the CDR3: TGCAGTGCTAGCGGGGGGGCTGGGTATGAGCAGTTCTTC. It is translated as CSASGGAGYEQFF.

The chain recombines TRBV7-2 with TRBJ1-4; D not resolved. This CDR3 comprises 16 residues. Germline V gene sequence: CDR1 SGHTA, CDR2 FQGNSA. The V and J ends lost 2 bases and 0 bases respectively, with 10 bases between them. The CDR3 DNA reads as TGTGCCAGCAGCTTAAATCCAGCTGCAACTAATGAAAAACTGTTTTTT. It translates to CASSLNPAATNEKLFF.